This TCR beta chain was recovered during a study of OX40 agonist ivuxolimab in advanced cancers. Study as a whole: The eligibility criteria allowed prior anti-PD-1, anti-PD-L1 or anti-CTLA-4 therapy, and about 40% had some.

In its sample, this clone was seen once. The table came from immunoSEQ multiplex PCR; TCRdb's copy has only in-frame clones and leaves some out. The sample comprises approximately 17,000 clones, approximately 92% of which are singletons, and approximately 28% rests with the top ten. This CDR3 region has 15 residues. Looked up from germline, CDR1 is SEHNR and CDR2 is FQNEAQ (reference sequence). V shed 4 bases, J shed 5 bases, and the junction held 5 bases outside the gene matches. The rearrangement links TRBV7-9 to TRBJ2-7, with 13 bases lining up with TRBD2. This TCR derives from an adult with an advanced solid tumor such as melanoma, head and neck, liver or kidney cancer. The sequencing used CD4+ or CD8+ T cells sorted from blood, collected in a trial of the OX40 agonist ivuxolimab. CDR3 coding DNA: TGTGCCAGCAGCTCCGGACTAGCGGGAGTTGACGAGCAGTACTTC. Residues: CASSSGLAGVDEQYF.